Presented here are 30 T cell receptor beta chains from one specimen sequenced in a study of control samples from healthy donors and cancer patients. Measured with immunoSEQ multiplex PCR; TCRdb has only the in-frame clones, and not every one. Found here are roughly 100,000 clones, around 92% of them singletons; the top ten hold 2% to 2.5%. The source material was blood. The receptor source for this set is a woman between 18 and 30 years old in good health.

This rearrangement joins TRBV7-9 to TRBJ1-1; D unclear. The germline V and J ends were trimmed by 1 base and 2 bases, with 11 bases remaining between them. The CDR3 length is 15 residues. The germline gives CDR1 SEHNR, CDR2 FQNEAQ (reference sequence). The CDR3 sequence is CASSLDGSRNTEAFF. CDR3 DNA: TGTGCCAGCAGCTTAGATGGATCCCGAAACACTGAAGCTTTCTTT. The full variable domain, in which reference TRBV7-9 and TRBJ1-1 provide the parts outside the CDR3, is DTGVSQNPRHKITKRGQNVTFRCDPISEHNRLYWYRQTLGQGPEFLTYFQNEAQLEKSRLLSDRFSAERPKGSFSTLEIQRTEQGDSAMYLCASSLDGSRNTEAFFGQGTRLTVV.

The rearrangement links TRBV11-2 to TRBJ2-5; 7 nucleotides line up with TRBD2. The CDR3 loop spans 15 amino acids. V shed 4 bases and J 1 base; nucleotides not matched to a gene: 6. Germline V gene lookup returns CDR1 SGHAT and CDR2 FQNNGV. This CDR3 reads CASSSGGGRQETQYF. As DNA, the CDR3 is TGTGCCAGCAGCTCTGGGGGGGGACGCCAAGAGACCCAGTACTTC.

CDR3 nucleotides: TGTGCCAGCAGTGAAAGTTGGTGGCAGCCCCAGCATTTT. It translates to CASSESWWQPQHF. J is TRBJ1-5 and V is TRBV6-1; D is undetermined. V lost 2 bases, J lost 7 bases, and 9 bases lay in between. The V gene's germline CDR1 is MNHNS and CDR2 SASEGT. There are 13 residues in the CDR3.

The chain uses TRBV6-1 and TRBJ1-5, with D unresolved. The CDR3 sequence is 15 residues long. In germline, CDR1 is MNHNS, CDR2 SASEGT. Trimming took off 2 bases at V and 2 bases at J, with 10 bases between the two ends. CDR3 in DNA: TGTGCCAGCAGTGAAAAGGTCGCTGGCAATCAGCCCCAGCATTTT. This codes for CASSEKVAGNQPQHF.

In DNA, the CDR3 is TGTGCCAGCAGCCAGAGGGGCCCCTCCTACAATGAGCAGTTCTTC. Amino acid sequence: CASSQRGPSYNEQFF. The chain couples TRBV27 to TRBJ2-1; D tentatively reads TRBD1 or TRBD2 (5 bases each). The CDR3 loop spans 15 amino acids. CDR1 MNHEY and CDR2 SMNVEV come from the germline V gene (reference sequence). V dropped 6 bases and J dropped 0 bases, with 12 bases sitting between them.

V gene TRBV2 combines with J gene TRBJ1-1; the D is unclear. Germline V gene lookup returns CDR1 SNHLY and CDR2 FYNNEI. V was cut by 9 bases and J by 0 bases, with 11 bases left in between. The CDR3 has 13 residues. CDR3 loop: CARTLSMNTEAFF. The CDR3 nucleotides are TGTGCCAGGACCTTGAGTATGAACACTGAAGCTTTCTTT.

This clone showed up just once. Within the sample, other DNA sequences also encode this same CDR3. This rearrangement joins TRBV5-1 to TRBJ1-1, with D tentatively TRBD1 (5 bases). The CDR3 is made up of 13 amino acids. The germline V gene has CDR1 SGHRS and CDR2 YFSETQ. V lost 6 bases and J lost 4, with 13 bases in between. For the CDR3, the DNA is TGCGCCAGCAATACGGGGGGTGGCACTGAAGCTTTCTTT. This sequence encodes CASNTGGGTEAFF.

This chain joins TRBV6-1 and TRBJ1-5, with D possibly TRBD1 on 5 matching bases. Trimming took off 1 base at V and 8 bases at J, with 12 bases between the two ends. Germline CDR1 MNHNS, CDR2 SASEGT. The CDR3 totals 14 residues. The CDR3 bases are TGTGCCAGCAGTGAAGGCAAGGGGAGCGAGCCCCAGCATTTT. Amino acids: CASSEGKGSEPQHF.

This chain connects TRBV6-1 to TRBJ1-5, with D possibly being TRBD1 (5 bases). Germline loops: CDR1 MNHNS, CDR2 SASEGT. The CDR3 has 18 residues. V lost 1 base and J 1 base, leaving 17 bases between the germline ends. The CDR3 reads CASSEERVEGASNQPQHF. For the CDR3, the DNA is TGTGCCAGCAGTGAAGAAAGGGTCGAAGGGGCGAGCAATCAGCCCCAGCATTTT.

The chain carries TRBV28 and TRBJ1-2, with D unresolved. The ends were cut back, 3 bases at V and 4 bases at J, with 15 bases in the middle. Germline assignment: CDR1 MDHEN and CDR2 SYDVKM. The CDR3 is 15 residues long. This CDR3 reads CASSFEVGMSYGYTF. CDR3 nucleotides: TGTGCCAGCAGTTTCGAAGTCGGGATGAGCTATGGCTACACCTTC.

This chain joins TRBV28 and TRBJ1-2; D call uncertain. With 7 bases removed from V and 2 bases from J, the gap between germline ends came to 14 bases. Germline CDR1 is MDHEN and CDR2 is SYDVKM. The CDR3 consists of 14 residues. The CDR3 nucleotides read TGTGCCAGCACCGTACGTGCAGGAAACTATGGCTACACCTTC. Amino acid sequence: CASTVRAGNYGYTF.

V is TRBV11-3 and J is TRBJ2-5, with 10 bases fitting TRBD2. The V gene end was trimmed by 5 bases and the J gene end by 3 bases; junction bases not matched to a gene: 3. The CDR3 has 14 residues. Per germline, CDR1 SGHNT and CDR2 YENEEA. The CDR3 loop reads CASSPGLAKETQYF. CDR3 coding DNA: TGTGCCAGCAGCCCGGGACTAGCGAAAGAGACCCAGTACTTC. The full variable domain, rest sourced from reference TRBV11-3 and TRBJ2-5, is EAGVVQSPRYKIIEKKQPVAFWCNPISGHNTLYWYLQNLGQGPELLIRYENEEAVDDSQLPKDRFSAERLKGVDSTLKIQPAELGDSAVYLCASSPGLAKETQYFGPGTRLLVL.

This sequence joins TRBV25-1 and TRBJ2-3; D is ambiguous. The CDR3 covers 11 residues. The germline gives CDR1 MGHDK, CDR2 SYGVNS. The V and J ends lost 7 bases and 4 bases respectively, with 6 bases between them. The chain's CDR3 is CASIGADTQYF. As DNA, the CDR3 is TGTGCCAGCATCGGCGCAGATACGCAGTATTTT.

CDR3 loop: CAYGQGGVVTEAFF. CDR3 DNA: TGTGCCTACGGACAGGGAGGGGTTGTCACTGAAGCTTTCTTT. This rearrangement joins TRBV30 to TRBJ1-1; 8 bases fit TRBD1. There are 14 residues in the CDR3. Germline V CDR1 and CDR2: GTSNPN, SVGIG (reference sequence). J gave up 4 bases and V 7 bases, and 11 bases lay outside the gene matches.

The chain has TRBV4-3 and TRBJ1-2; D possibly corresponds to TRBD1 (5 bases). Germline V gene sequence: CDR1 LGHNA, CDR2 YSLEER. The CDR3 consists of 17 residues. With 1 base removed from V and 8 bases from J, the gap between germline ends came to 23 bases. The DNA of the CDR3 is TGCGCCAGCAGCCAAGGACCAGGGAAAGGGGAAGGTGGGGGCTACACCTTC. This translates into CASSQGPGKGEGGGYTF.

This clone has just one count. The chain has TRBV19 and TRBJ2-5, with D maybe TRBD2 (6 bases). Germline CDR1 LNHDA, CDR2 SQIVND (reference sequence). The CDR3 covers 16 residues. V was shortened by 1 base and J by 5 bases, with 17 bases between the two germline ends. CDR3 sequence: CASSIGQGGRQETQYF. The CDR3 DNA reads TGTGCCAGTAGTATAGGGCAGGGAGGACGCCAGGAGACCCAGTACTTC.

CDR3 in DNA: TGTGCCAGCAGCGTAGAGGCAGCGGGCGGCTCCTACAATGAGCAGTTCTTC. Its translation is CASSVEAAGGSYNEQFF. V usage is TRBV9 and J usage is TRBJ2-1; D is possibly TRBD2 (6 bases). V was clipped by 0 bases and J by 0 bases, with 13 bases between them. Germline CDR1 is SGDLS and CDR2 is YYNGEE. The length of the CDR3 is 17 residues. The entire variable domain, with the rest obtained from reference TRBV9 and TRBJ2-1, is as follows: DSGVTQTPKHLITATGQRVTLRCSPRSGDLSVYWYQQSLDQGLQFLIQYYNGEERAKGNILERFSAQQFPDLHSELNLSSLELGDSALYFCASSVEAAGGSYNEQFFGPGTRLTVL.

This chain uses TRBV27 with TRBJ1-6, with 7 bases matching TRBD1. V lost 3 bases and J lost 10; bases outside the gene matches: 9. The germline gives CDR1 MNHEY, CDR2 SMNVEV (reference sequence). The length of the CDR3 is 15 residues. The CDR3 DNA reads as TGTGCCAGCAGTTTTGTCTCACAGGGGTTCTCACCCCTCCACTTT. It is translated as CASSFVSQGFSPLHF.

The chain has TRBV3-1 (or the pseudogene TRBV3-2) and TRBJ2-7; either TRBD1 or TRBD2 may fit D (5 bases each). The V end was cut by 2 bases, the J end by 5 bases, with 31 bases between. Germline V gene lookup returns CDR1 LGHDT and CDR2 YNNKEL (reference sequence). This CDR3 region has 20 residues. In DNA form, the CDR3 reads TGTGCCAGCAGCCAAAGAGGGATCCTGGGCAGGGAATTAGTTGAGGACGAGCAGTACTTC. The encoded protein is CASSQRGILGRELVEDEQYF.

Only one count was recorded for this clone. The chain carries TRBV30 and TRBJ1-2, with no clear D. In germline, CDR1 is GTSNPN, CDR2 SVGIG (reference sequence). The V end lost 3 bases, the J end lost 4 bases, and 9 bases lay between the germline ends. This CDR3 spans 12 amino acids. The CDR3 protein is CAWSLQIYGYTF. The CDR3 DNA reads TGTGCCTGGAGCTTACAGATCTATGGCTACACCTTC.

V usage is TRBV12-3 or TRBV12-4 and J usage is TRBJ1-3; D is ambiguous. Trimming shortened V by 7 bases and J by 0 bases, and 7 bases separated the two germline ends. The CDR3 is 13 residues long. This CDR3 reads CASIRNSGNTIYF. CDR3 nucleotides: TGTGCCAGCATACGGAACTCTGGAAACACCATATATTTT.

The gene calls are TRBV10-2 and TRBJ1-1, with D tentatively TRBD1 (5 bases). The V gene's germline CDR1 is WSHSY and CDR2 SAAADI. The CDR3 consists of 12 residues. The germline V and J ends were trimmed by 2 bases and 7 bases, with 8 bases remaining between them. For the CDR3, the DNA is TGCGCCAGCAGTGAGCGGGGGATTGAAGCTTTCTTT. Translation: CASSERGIEAFF.

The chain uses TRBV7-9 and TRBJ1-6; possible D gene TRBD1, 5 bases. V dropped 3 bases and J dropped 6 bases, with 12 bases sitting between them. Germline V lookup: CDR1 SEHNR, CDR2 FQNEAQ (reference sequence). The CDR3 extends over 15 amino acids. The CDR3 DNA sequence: TGTGCCAGCAGCTTCGGAACAGGCGTTAATTCACCCCTCCACTTT. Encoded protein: CASSFGTGVNSPLHF.

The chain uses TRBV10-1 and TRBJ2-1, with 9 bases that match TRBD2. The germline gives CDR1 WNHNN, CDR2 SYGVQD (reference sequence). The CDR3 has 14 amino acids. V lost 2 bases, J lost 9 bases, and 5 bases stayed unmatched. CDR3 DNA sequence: TGCGCCAGCAGTGAGAGTGGTAGCGGGGGTGAGCAGTTCTTC. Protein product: CASSESGSGGEQFF.

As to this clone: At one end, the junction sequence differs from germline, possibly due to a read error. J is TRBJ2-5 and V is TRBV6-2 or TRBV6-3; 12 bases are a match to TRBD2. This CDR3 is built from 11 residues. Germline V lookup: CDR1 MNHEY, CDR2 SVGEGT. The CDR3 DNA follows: TGTGCCAGCAGTAACGGACTAGCGGGGCACTTC. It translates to CASSNGLAGHF.

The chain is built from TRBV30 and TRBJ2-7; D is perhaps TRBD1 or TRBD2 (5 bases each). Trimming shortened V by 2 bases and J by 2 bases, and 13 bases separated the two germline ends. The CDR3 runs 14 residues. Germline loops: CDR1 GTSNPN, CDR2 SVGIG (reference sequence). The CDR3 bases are TGTGCCTGGAGTCTTGGGACGGGAACCTACGAGCAGTACTTC. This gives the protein CAWSLGTGTYEQYF.

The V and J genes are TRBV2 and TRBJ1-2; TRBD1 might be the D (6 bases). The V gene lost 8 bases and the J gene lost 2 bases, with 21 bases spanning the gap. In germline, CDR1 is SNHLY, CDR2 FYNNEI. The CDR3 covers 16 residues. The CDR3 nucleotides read TGTGCCAGCCAGAAGGGGGTACCAGATCTCAACTATGGCTACACCTTC. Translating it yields CASQKGVPDLNYGYTF.

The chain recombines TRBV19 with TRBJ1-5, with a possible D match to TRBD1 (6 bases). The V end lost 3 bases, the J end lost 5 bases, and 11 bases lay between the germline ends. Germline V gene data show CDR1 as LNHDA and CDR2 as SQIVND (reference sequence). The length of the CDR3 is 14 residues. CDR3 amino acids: CASSIHRDDQPQHF. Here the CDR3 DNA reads TGTGCCAGTAGTATCCACAGGGACGATCAGCCCCAGCATTTT.

The CDR3 DNA reads as TGCGCCAGCAGCCAGGAGAACAGGGGCTCAGATACGCAGTATTTT. This encodes CASSQENRGSDTQYF. This chain uses TRBV4-1 with TRBJ2-3; 7 bases fit TRBD1. V lost 3 bases, J lost 4 bases, and 7 bases stayed unmatched. The germline gives CDR1 MGHRA, CDR2 YSYEKL. This CDR3 has 15 amino acids.

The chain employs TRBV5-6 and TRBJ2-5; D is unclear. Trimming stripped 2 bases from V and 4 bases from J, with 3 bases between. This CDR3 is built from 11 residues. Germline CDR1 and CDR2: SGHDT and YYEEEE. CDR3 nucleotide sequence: TGTGCCAGCAGCTTCGGAGAGACCCAGTACTTC. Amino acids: CASSFGETQYF. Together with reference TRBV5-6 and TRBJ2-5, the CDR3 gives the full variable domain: DAGVTQSPTHLIKTRGQQVTLRCSPKSGHDTVSWYQQALGQGPQFIFQYYEEEERQRGNFPDRFSGHQFPNYSSELNVNALLLGDSALYLCASSFGETQYFGPGTRLLVL.